A selection of T cell receptor beta chains follows, all from one sample in a study of blood T cell repertoires in COVID-19. Profiling relied on immunoSEQ multiplex PCR, and the TCRdb table lists in-frame clones only, not all of them. The sample gives hundreds of thousands of clones, less than 90% of which show up once; 3.1% is in the top ten. Sequencing was carried out using PBMCs or T cells enriched from blood (not recorded which). The source is a woman in her fifties or sixties in a cohort exposed to, infected with or recovered from COVID-19 (not recorded which). CDR3s include the opening cysteine and the closing phenylalanine or tryptophan. The order of the fields is J gene, D gene, CDR3 length, V gene, clone size, CDR3 protein, CDR3 DNA. The D gene is left open where the match is weak. Size tells how often a clone was seen (once, few, many) or the class of an expanded clone, and some rows leave it out.

>TRBJ1-4|.|15|TRBV5-5|.
CASSFGREANEKLFF
TGTGCCAGCAGCTTCGGGAGGGAAGCTAATGAAAAACTGTTTTTT
>TRBJ2-1|.|12|TRBV19|.
CASSSGVNEQFF
TGTGCCAGTAGTTCGGGGGTCAATGAGCAGTTCTTC
>TRBJ2-1|.|15|TRBV4-2|.
CASSRRAQGSDEQFF
TGTGCCAGCAGCCGGCGGGCCCAAGGGAGCGATGAGCAGTTCTTC
>TRBJ2-6|TRBD1|17|TRBV5-6|.
CASSIYSTGPGANVLTF
TGTGCCAGCAGCATCTACTCGACAGGGCCTGGGGCCAACGTCCTGACTTTC
>TRBJ1-3|.|14|TRBV6-5|.
CASRTWGDGNTIYF
TGTGCCAGCAGAACCTGGGGGGATGGAAACACCATATATTTT
>TRBJ1-1|TRBD1|14|TRBV10-3|.
CAISGDRMNTEAFF
TGTGCCATCAGTGGGGACAGGATGAACACTGAAGCTTTCTTT
>TRBJ2-1|.|15|TRBV5-8|.
CASSLDRLSYNEQFF
TGTGCCAGCAGCTTAGACAGGCTCTCCTACAATGAGCAGTTCTTC
>TRBJ1-2|.|14|TRBV11-2|.
CASSQRGAYYGYTF
TGTGCCAGCAGCCAACGGGGGGCCTACTATGGCTACACCTTC
>TRBJ2-2|.|14|TRBV7-7|.
CASRAGANTGELFF
TGTGCTAGCAGGGCGGGGGCTAACACCGGGGAGCTGTTTTTT
>TRBJ1-5|.|17|TRBV27|.
CASSSVGGPLSNQPQHF
TGTGCCAGCAGTTCCGTCGGGGGACCCTTAAGCAATCAGCCCCAGCATTTT
>TRBJ2-1|TRBD2|17|TRBV9|.
CASSVRQSGGFHNEQFF
TGTGCCAGCAGCGTCAGACAGAGCGGGGGGTTCCACAATGAGCAGTTCTTC
>TRBJ1-6|.|15|TRBV18|.
CASRGGAGYNSPLHF
TGTGCCAGTCGAGGGGGAGCTGGCTATAATTCACCCCTCCACTTT
>TRBJ1-2|.|14|TRBV6-5|.
CASSYSKTEYGYTF
TGTGCCAGCAGTTACTCGAAAACGGAGTATGGCTACACCTTC
>TRBJ1-3|TRBD1|13|TRBV7-2|.
CASKAGGGNTIYF
TGTGCCAGCAAGGCAGGGGGCGGAAACACCATATATTTT
>TRBJ2-5|TRBD1|16|TRBV5-8|.
CASSLRAGGLGETQYF
TGTGCCAGCAGCTTGAGGGCAGGGGGTCTAGGGGAGACCCAGTACTTC
>TRBJ2-3|.|14|TRBV30|once
CAWSVQGGADTQYF
TGTGCCTGGAGCGTACAGGGCGGCGCAGATACGCAGTATTTT
>TRBJ2-6|.|16|TRBV27|.
CASSGGVGVGANVLTF
TGTGCCAGTTCCGGGGGAGTGGGGGTTGGGGCCAACGTCCTGACTTTC
>TRBJ2-1|.|16|TRBV15|.
CATSRGQLDGGNEQFF
TGTGCCACCAGCAGGGGACAATTGGACGGCGGCAATGAGCAGTTCTTC
>TRBJ1-4|TRBD1|16|TRBV4-2|.
CASSPTPGTGGYELFF
TGTGCCAGCAGCCCCACCCCCGGGACAGGGGGTTACGAACTGTTTTTT
>TRBJ1-4|TRBD1|17|TRBV7-2|.
CASSLAYRGLANEKLFF
TGTGCCAGCAGCTTAGCGTACAGGGGTCTGGCTAATGAAAAACTGTTTTTT
>TRBJ2-3|.|13|TRBV7-2|.
CASSSDYTDTQYF
TGTGCCAGCAGCTCGGACTACACAGATACGCAGTATTTT
>TRBJ2-7|.|13|TRBV5-4|.
CASSYEISYEQYF
TGTGCCAGCAGCTACGAGATTAGTTACGAGCAGTACTTC
>TRBJ2-2|TRBD2|18|TRBV4-2|.
CASSPGLAGGPLAGELFF
TGTGCCAGCAGTCCCGGACTAGCGGGGGGGCCTCTTGCCGGGGAGCTGTTTTTT
>TRBJ2-5|.|16|TRBV28|.
CASSLVRGSGGETQYF
TGTGCCAGCAGTTTAGTGAGGGGGTCGGGGGGAGAGACCCAGTACTTC
>TRBJ1-6|TRBD1|15|TRBV5-1|.
CASSPGGTANSPLHF
TGCGCCAGCAGCCCGGGCGGGACAGCTAATTCACCCCTCCACTTT
>TRBJ1-2|.|15|TRBV7-9|.
CASSLGGGTNYGYTF
TGTGCCAGCAGCTTAGGAGGAGGAACTAACTATGGCTACACCTTC
>TRBJ2-2|TRBD2|16|TRBV7-3|.
CASSLTLAGNTGELFF
TGTGCCAGCAGCTTAACCCTAGCGGGGAACACCGGGGAGCTGTTTTTT
>TRBJ1-5|TRBD1|16|TRBV19|.
CASSPEGGQGLGPQHF
TGTGCCAGCTCTCCCGAAGGGGGACAGGGTTTGGGGCCCCAGCATTTT
>TRBJ1-1|TRBD1|15|TRBV27|.
CASSRNQGGNTEAFF
TGTGCCAGCAGTCGAAACCAGGGGGGGAACACTGAAGCTTTCTTT
>TRBJ1-6|TRBD1|17|TRBV27|.
CASSSDRGPSYNSPLHF
TGTGCCAGCAGTTCGGACAGGGGGCCATCCTATAATTCACCCCTCCACTTT
>TRBJ1-3|.|14|TRBV18|.
CASSPGQSTNTIYF
TGTGCCAGCTCACCAGGACAGTCCACAAACACCATATATTTT
>TRBJ2-3|.|13|TRBV6-5|.
CASSYSPTNAQYF
TGTGCCAGCAGTTACTCGCCTACCAACGCGCAGTATTTT
>TRBJ2-1|TRBD1|15|TRBV5-5|.
CASSGGTGVYNEQFF
TGTGCCAGCAGCGGCGGGACAGGGGTTTACAATGAGCAGTTCTTC
>TRBJ2-3|TRBD1|17|TRBV5-1|.
CASSLPKQGGSTDTQYF
TGCGCCAGCAGCTTGCCCAAACAGGGGGGTAGCACAGATACGCAGTATTTT
>TRBJ2-2|TRBD2|16|TRBV4-2|.
CASSPLAGGDTGELFF
TGTGCCAGCAGCCCTTTAGCGGGGGGAGACACCGGGGAGCTGTTTTTT
>TRBJ2-4|.|15|TRBV2|.
CASSAGMIAKNIQYF
TGTGCCAGCAGTGCGGGGATGATAGCCAAAAACATTCAGTACTTC
>TRBJ2-1|.|17|TRBV7-2|.
CASSLGAGTGIYNEQFF
TGTGCCAGCAGCTTAGGGGCCGGGACTGGAATCTACAATGAGCAGTTCTTC